This T cell receptor (beta chain) was recovered during a study of graft-versus-host responses after intestinal transplantation. Study overall: Every transplant recipient was induced with anti-thymocyte globulin, then maintained on tacrolimus and steroids for two to four years.

V lost 2 bases, J lost 8 bases, and 5 bases lay in between. Germline V lookup: CDR1 SGHNT, CDR2 YYREEE (reference sequence). This CDR3 region has 11 residues. The protocol was immunoSEQ multiplex PCR, while the TCRdb copy is restricted to in-frame clones and leaves out a portion. The data contain tens of thousands of clones, 94% of them singletons. Findings and limits, study-wide: Circulating GvH clone levels at their peak were associated with HvG declines (early post-transplant). Recipient marrow showed GvH clones, some seen first in ileum or blood.

A word on this clone: Antigen specificity is unknown.

This sequence originates from a human donor who received an intestinal transplant. The sample in question was unstimulated CD8+ T cells sorted from spleen or lymph node cells, obtained before intestinal transplant. The chain recombines TRBV5-4 with TRBJ2-1; no reliable D call. As DNA, the CDR3 is TGTGCCAGCAGCTTATACGATGAGCAGTTCTTC. This translates into CASSLYDEQFF.